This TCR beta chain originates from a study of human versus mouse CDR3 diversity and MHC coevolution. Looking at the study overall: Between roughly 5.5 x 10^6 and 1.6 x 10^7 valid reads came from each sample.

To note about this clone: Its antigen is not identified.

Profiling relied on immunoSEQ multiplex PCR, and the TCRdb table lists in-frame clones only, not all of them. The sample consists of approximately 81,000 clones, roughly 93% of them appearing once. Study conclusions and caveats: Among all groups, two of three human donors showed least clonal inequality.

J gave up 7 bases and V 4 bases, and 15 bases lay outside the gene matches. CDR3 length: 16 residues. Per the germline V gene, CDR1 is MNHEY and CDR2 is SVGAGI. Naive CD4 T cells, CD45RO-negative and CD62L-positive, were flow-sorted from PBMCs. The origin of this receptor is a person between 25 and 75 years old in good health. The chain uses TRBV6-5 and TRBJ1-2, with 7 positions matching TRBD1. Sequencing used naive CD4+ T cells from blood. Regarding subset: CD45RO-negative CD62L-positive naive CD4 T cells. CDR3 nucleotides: TGTGCCAGCAGTTTCTCGACAGGGATCTGGGGTGGTGGCTACACCTTC. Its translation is CASSFSTGIWGGGYTF.